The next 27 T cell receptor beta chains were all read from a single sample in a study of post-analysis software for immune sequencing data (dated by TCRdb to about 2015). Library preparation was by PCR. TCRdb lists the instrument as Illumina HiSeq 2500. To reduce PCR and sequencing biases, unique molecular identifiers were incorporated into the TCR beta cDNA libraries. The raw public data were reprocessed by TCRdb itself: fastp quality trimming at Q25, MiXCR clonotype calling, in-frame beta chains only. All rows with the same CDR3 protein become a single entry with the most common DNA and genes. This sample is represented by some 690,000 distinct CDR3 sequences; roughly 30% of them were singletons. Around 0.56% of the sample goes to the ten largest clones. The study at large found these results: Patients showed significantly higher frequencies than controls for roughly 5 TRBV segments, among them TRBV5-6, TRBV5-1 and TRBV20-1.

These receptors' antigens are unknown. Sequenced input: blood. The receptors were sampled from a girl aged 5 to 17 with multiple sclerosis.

This CDR3 reads CASSQEFGVGAKNTQYF. CDR3 nucleotides: TGTGCCAGCAGCCAAGAGTTCGGTGTTGGGGCCAAAAACACTCAGTACTTC. The chain uses TRBV3-1 and TRBJ2-7; D possibly corresponds to TRBD1 (5 bases). The CDR3 contains 17 residues. CDR1 LGHDT and CDR2 YNNKEL come from the germline V gene (reference sequence). The V end was cut by 0 bases, the J end by 10 bases, with 25 bases between.

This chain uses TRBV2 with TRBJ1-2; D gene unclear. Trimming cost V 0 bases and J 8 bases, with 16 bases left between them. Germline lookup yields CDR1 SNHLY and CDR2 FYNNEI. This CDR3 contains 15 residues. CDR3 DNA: TGTGCCAGCAGTGAAGCTGGGCGGGTTCTTAGAGGCTACACCTTC. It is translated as CASSEAGRVLRGYTF.

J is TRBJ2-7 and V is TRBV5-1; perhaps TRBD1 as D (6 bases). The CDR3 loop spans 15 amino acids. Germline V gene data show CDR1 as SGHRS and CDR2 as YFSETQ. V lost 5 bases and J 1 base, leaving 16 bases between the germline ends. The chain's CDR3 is CASRLRDTSSYEQYF. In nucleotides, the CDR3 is TGCGCCAGCAGGCTCCGGGACACGTCGTCCTACGAGCAGTACTTC.

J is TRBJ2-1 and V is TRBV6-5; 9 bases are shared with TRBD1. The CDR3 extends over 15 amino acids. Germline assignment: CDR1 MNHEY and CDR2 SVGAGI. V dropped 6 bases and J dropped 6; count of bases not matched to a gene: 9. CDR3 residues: CASSVRRDRANEQFF. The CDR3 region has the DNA TGTGCCAGCAGCGTACGCCGGGACAGGGCCAATGAGCAGTTCTTC.

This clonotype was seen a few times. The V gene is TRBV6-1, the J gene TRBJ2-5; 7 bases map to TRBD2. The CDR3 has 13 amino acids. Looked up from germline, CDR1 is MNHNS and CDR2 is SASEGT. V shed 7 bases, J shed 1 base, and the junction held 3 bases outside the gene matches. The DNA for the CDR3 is TGTGCCAGCAAGGCTAGCGGCCAAGAGACCCAGTACTTC. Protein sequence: CASKASGQETQYF.

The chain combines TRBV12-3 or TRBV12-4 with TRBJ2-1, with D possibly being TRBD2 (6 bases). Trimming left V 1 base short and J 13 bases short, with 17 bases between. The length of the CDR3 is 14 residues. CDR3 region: CASSLVEGRGKQFF. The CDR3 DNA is TGTGCCAGCAGTTTAGTTGAAGGGCGGGGTAAACAGTTCTTC.

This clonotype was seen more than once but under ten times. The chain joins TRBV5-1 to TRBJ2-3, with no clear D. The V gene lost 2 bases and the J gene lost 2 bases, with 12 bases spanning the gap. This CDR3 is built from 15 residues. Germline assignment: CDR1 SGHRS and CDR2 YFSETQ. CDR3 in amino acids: CASSFNSRPTDTQYF. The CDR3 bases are TGCGCCAGCAGCTTTAATTCTCGTCCCACAGATACGCAGTATTTT.

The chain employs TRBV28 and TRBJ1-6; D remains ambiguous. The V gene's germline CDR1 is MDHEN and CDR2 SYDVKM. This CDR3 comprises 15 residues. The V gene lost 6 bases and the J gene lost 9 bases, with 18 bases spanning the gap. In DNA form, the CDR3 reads TGTGCCAGCAGCCTGGTGGTGTTCAGAACTTCACCCCTCCACTTT. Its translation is CASSLVVFRTSPLHF.

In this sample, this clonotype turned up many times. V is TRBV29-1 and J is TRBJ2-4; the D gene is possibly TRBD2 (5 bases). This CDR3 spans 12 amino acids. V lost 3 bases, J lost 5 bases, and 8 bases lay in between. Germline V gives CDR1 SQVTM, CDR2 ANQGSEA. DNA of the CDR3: TGCAGCGTTGACGAGGGCGAAAACATTCAGTACTTC. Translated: CSVDEGENIQYF.

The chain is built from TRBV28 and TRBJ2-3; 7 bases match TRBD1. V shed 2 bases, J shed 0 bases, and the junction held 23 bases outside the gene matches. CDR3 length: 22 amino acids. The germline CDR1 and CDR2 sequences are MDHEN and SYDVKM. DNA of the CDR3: TGTGCCAGCAGTTTAAGCCTGGACCCTGGCACAACAGGGGTTTCCAGCACAGATACGCAGTATTTT. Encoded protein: CASSLSLDPGTTGVSSTDTQYF.

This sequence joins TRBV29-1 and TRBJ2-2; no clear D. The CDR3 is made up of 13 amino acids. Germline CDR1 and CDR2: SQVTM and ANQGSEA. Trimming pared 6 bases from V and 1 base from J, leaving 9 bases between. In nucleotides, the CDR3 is TGCAGCGTGCAGCGCCAGAACACCGGGGAGCTGTTTTTT. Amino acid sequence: CSVQRQNTGELFF.

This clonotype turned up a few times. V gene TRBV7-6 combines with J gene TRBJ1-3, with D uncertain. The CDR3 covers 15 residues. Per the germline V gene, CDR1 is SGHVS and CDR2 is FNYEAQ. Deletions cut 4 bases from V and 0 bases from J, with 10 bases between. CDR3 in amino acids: CASSSTPYSGNTIYF. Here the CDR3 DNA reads TGTGCCAGCAGCTCGACACCATACTCTGGAAACACCATATATTTT.

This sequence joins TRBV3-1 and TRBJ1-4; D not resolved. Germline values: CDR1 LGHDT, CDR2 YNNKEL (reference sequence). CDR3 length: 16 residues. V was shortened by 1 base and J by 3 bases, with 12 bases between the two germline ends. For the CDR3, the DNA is TGTGCCAGCAGCCAAGGGGGTTACGGATCTAATGAAAAACTGTTTTTT. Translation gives CASSQGGYGSNEKLFF.

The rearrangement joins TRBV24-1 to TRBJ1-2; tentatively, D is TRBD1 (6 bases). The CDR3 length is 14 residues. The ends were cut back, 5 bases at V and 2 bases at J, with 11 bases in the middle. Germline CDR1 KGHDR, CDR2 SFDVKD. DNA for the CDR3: TGTGCCACCAGTGGCAGGGGTTGGAACTATGGCTACACCTTC. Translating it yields CATSGRGWNYGYTF.

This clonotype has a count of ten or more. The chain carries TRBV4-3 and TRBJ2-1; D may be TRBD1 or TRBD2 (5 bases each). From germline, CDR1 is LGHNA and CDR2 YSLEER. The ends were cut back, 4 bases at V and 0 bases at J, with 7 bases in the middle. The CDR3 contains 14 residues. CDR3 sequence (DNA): TGCGCCAGCAGCCCGGGGACCTCCTACAATGAGCAGTTCTTC. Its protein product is CASSPGTSYNEQFF.

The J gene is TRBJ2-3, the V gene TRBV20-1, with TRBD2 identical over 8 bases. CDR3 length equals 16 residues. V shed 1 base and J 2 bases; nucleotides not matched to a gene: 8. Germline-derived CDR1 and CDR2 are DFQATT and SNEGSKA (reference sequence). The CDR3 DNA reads TGCAGTGCTAGAGTTGAAAGCGGGGGCTACACAGATACGCAGTATTTT. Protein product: CSARVESGGYTDTQYF.

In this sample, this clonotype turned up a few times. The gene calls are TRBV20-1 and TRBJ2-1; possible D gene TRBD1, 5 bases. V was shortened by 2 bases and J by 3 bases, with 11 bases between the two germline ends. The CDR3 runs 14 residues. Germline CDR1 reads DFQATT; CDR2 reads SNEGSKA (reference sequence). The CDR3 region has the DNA TGCAGTGCTAGAAGGGGTTCGGGCTACAATGAGCAGTTCTTC. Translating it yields CSARRGSGYNEQFF.

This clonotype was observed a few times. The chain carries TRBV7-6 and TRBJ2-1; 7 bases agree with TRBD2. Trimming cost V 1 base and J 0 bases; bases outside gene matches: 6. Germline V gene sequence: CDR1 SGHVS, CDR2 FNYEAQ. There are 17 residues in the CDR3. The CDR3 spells CASSLEVGGSSYNEQFF. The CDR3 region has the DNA TGTGCCAGCAGCTTAGAAGTCGGGGGGAGCTCCTACAATGAGCAGTTCTTC.

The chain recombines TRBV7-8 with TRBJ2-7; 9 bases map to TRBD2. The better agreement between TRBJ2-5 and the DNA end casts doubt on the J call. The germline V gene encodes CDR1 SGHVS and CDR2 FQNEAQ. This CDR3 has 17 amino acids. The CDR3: CASSHREVAGEGKTQYF. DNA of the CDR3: TGTGCCAGCAGCCACCGGGAGGTAGCGGGAGAGGGGAAGACCCAGTACTTC.

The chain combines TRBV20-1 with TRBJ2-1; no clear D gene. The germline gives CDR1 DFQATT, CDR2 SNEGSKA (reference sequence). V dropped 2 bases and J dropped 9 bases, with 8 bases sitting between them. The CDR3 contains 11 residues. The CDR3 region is CSARLLSEQFF. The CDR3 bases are TGCAGTGCTAGACTCCTCAGTGAGCAGTTCTTC.

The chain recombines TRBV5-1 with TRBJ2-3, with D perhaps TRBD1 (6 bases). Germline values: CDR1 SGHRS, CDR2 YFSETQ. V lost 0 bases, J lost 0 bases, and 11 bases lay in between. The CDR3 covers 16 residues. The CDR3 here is CASSLVVRGSTDTQYF. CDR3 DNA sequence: TGCGCCAGCAGCTTGGTTGTCAGGGGTAGCACAGATACGCAGTATTTT.

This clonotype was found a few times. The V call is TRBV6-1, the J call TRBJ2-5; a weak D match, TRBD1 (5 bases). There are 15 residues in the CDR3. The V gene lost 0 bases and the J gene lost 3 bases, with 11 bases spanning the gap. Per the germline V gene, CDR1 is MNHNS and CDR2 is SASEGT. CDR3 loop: CASSEAQGAEETQYF. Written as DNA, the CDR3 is TGTGCCAGCAGTGAAGCGCAGGGCGCAGAAGAGACCCAGTACTTC.

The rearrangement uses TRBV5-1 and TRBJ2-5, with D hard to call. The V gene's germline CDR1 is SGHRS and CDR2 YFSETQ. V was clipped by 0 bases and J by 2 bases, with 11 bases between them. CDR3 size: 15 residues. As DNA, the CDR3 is TGCGCCAGCAGCTTGGGGACCCAACCACAAGAGACCCAGTACTTC. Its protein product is CASSLGTQPQETQYF. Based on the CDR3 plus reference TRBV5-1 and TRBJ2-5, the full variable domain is KAGVTQTPRYLIKTRGQQVTLSCSPISGHRSVSWYQQTPGQGLQFLFEYFSETQRNKGNFPGRFSGRQFSNSRSEMNVSTLELGDSALYLCASSLGTQPQETQYFGPGTRLLVL.

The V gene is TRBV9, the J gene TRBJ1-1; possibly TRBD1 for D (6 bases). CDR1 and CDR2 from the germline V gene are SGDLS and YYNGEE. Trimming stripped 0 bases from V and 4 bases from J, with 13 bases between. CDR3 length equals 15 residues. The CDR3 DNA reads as TGTGCCAGCAGCGTAGGACAGGCCCAGATCACTGAAGCTTTCTTT. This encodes CASSVGQAQITEAFF. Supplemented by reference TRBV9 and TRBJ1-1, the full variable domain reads DSGVTQTPKHLITATGQRVTLRCSPRSGDLSVYWYQQSLDQGLQFLIQYYNGEERAKGNILERFSAQQFPDLHSELNLSSLELGDSALYFCASSVGQAQITEAFFGQGTRLTVV.

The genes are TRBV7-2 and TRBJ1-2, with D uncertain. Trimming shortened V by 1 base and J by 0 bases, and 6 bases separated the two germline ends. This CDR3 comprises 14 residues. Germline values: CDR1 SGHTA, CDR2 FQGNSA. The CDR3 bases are TGTGCCAGCAGCTTAGGACTGACTAACTATGGCTACACCTTC. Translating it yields CASSLGLTNYGYTF.

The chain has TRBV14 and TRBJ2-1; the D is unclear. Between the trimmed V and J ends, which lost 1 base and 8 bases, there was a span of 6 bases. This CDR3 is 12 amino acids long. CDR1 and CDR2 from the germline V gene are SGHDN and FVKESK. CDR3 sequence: CASSQGRHEQFF. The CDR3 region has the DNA TGTGCCAGCAGCCAAGGCAGGCATGAGCAGTTCTTC.

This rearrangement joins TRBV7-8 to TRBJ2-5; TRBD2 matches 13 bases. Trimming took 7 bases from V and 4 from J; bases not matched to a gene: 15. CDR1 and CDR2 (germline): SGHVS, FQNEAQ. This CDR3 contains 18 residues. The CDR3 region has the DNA TGTGCCAGCAACCCGGATCGACTAGCGGGGGGCTCGGGAGAGACCCAGTACTTC. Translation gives CASNPDRLAGGSGETQYF.